These T cell receptor beta chains were read from a single sample in a study of T cells after somatic rescue of genetic block. TCRdb's table, derived via immunoSEQ multiplex PCR, lists solely in-frame clones and lacks some. The profile shows about 110,000 clones, over 80% of them singletons. What was sequenced was peripheral blood mononuclear cells (PBMCs). These receptors originate from a woman under 30. Each CDR3 is given with its conserved first and last residue. Each record gives: V gene, J gene, D gene, clone size, CDR3 protein, CDR3 DNA. The D gene is left open where the match is weak. The size entry is marked missing in some rows and otherwise reads once, few, many or a size class.

v_gene: TRBV9
j_gene: TRBJ1-2
d_gene: .
abundance: .
CDR3aa: CASSVEDSPRGGYTF
CDR3nt: TGTGCCAGCAGCGTAGAGGACAGCCCTAGGGGTGGCTACACCTTC

v_gene: TRBV6-6
j_gene: TRBJ1-1
d_gene: .
abundance: .
CDR3aa: CASSQIPRRNTEAFF
CDR3nt: TGTGCCAGCAGTCAGATTCCCAGACGGAACACTGAAGCTTTCTTT

v_gene: TRBV9
j_gene: TRBJ1-5
d_gene: .
abundance: .
CDR3aa: CASSVGTEGIRNQPQHF
CDR3nt: TGTGCCAGCAGCGTAGGAACGGAAGGGATCCGCAATCAGCCCCAGCATTTT

v_gene: TRBV27
j_gene: TRBJ2-3
d_gene: .
abundance: .
CDR3aa: CASRPGDSTDTQYF
CDR3nt: TGTGCCAGCAGGCCAGGGGACAGCACAGATACGCAGTATTTT

v_gene: TRBV2
j_gene: TRBJ1-1
d_gene: .
abundance: .
CDR3aa: CASSLYFIEEAFF
CDR3nt: TGTGCCAGCAGCTTATACTTTATTGAGGAAGCTTTCTTT

v_gene: TRBV28
j_gene: TRBJ2-1
d_gene: .
abundance: .
CDR3aa: CASSFQGGRDNEQFF
CDR3nt: TGTGCCAGCAGTTTTCAGGGGGGACGGGACAATGAGCAGTTCTTC

v_gene: TRBV4-2
j_gene: TRBJ2-5
d_gene: TRBD2
abundance: .
CDR3aa: CASRSGGGETQYF
CDR3nt: TGTGCCAGCAGAAGCGGGGGAGGTGAGACCCAGTACTTC

v_gene: TRBV7-9
j_gene: TRBJ1-4
d_gene: .
abundance: .
CDR3aa: CASSQEGRQALFF
CDR3nt: TGTGCCAGCAGCCAAGAGGGAAGGCAGGCACTGTTTTTT

v_gene: TRBV7-9
j_gene: TRBJ2-7
d_gene: .
abundance: .
CDR3aa: CASVLLRRDSYEQYF
CDR3nt: TGTGCCAGCGTATTACTGAGGAGAGACTCCTACGAGCAGTACTTC

v_gene: TRBV7-2
j_gene: TRBJ2-1
d_gene: .
abundance: .
CDR3aa: CASSLALEGNEQFF
CDR3nt: TGTGCCAGCAGCTTAGCGCTTGAGGGCAATGAGCAGTTCTTC

v_gene: TRBV5-1
j_gene: TRBJ2-3
d_gene: TRBD2
abundance: few
CDR3aa: CASSLSPSGVSTDTQYF
CDR3nt: TGCGCCAGCAGCTTGTCCCCTAGCGGGGTCAGCACAGATACGCAGTATTTT

v_gene: TRBV6-5
j_gene: TRBJ2-3
d_gene: TRBD2
abundance: .
CDR3aa: CASRASGGNTDTQYF
CDR3nt: TGTGCCAGCAGGGCTAGCGGGGGGAACACAGATACGCAGTATTTT

v_gene: TRBV5-1
j_gene: TRBJ2-7
d_gene: TRBD1
abundance: .
CDR3aa: CASSRDSLYEQYF
CDR3nt: TGCGCCAGCAGCCGGGACAGCCTCTACGAGCAGTACTTC

v_gene: TRBV6-5
j_gene: TRBJ1-6
d_gene: .
abundance: .
CDR3aa: CASSYSGKRDNSPLHF
CDR3nt: TGTGCCAGCAGTTACTCCGGAAAACGGGATAATTCACCCCTCCACTTT

v_gene: TRBV7-2
j_gene: TRBJ1-6
d_gene: .
abundance: .
CDR3aa: CASSSTDNSPLHF
CDR3nt: TGTGCCAGCAGCTCCACGGATAATTCACCCCTCCACTTT

v_gene: TRBV2
j_gene: TRBJ2-1
d_gene: .
abundance: .
CDR3aa: CASKEVRDNEQFF
CDR3nt: TGTGCCAGCAAGGAAGTTCGAGACAATGAGCAGTTCTTC

v_gene: TRBV7-9
j_gene: TRBJ2-7
d_gene: .
abundance: .
CDR3aa: CASSRPQGNTPYEQYF
CDR3nt: TGTGCCAGCAGCAGGCCTCAGGGGAATACCCCCTACGAGCAGTACTTC

v_gene: TRBV27
j_gene: TRBJ2-4
d_gene: TRBD1
abundance: .
CDR3aa: CASSPTSGGVSKNIQYF
CDR3nt: TGTGCCAGCAGTCCGACATCAGGGGGCGTTAGCAAAAACATTCAGTACTTC

v_gene: TRBV4-3
j_gene: TRBJ1-4
d_gene: .
abundance: once
CDR3aa: CASSQGFLSAEKLFF
CDR3nt: TGCGCCAGCAGCCAAGGGTTCCTATCGGCCGAAAAACTGTTTTTT

v_gene: TRBV7-6
j_gene: TRBJ2-2
d_gene: .
abundance: .
CDR3aa: CASGGASTGELFF
CDR3nt: TGTGCCAGCGGGGGGGCTAGCACCGGGGAGCTGTTTTTT

v_gene: TRBV7-3
j_gene: TRBJ2-2
d_gene: TRBD2
abundance: .
CDR3aa: CASTGGSNTGELFF
CDR3nt: TGTGCCAGCACGGGAGGGTCGAACACCGGGGAGCTGTTTTTT

v_gene: TRBV7-3
j_gene: TRBJ2-3
d_gene: .
abundance: .
CDR3aa: CASSVSGYLTDTQYF
CDR3nt: TGTGCCAGCAGCGTATCGGGCTACCTTACAGATACGCAGTATTTT

v_gene: TRBV6-1
j_gene: TRBJ2-7
d_gene: .
abundance: .
CDR3aa: CASSPPGLSYEQYF
CDR3nt: TGTGCCAGCAGCCCTCCTGGGTTATCGTACGAGCAGTACTTC

v_gene: TRBV9
j_gene: TRBJ1-2
d_gene: .
abundance: .
CDR3aa: CASSAQGQGRGGYTF
CDR3nt: TGTGCCAGCAGCGCCCAGGGGCAGGGGAGAGGGGGCTACACCTTC

v_gene: TRBV28
j_gene: TRBJ2-7
d_gene: TRBD1
abundance: .
CDR3aa: CASSSNPGQGSYEQYF
CDR3nt: TGTGCCAGCAGTTCAAACCCGGGACAGGGATCCTACGAGCAGTACTTC

v_gene: TRBV28
j_gene: TRBJ2-7
d_gene: .
abundance: .
CDR3aa: CASSLGQEPWEQYF
CDR3nt: TGTGCCAGCAGTCTGGGGCAGGAACCATGGGAGCAGTACTTC

v_gene: TRBV6-5
j_gene: TRBJ2-7
d_gene: TRBD1
abundance: .
CDR3aa: CASRAGQGYEQYF
CDR3nt: TGTGCCAGCAGGGCTGGACAGGGCTACGAGCAGTACTTC

v_gene: TRBV28
j_gene: TRBJ1-1
d_gene: .
abundance: once
CDR3aa: CASSSPTGMNTEAFF
CDR3nt: TGTGCCAGCAGTTCCCCGACGGGGATGAACACTGAAGCTTTCTTT

v_gene: TRBV7-2
j_gene: TRBJ2-7
d_gene: .
abundance: .
CDR3aa: CASSLVPGNPPYEQYF
CDR3nt: TGTGCCAGCAGCTTAGTCCCGGGAAATCCCCCTTACGAGCAGTACTTC

v_gene: TRBV4-3
j_gene: TRBJ1-6
d_gene: .
abundance: .
CDR3aa: CASSQSGRHSPLHF
CDR3nt: TGCGCCAGCAGCCAGTCGGGACGGCATTCACCCCTCCACTTT

v_gene: TRBV29-1
j_gene: TRBJ2-7
d_gene: .
abundance: .
CDR3aa: CSVVDTYSYEQYF
CDR3nt: TGCAGCGTTGTTGACACCTACTCCTACGAGCAGTACTTC

v_gene: TRBV28
j_gene: TRBJ2-5
d_gene: .
abundance: .
CDR3aa: CASRGAGLQETQYF
CDR3nt: TGTGCCAGCAGAGGTGCCGGGCTCCAAGAGACCCAGTACTTC

v_gene: TRBV25-1
j_gene: TRBJ2-7
d_gene: .
abundance: few
CDR3aa: CASSESYRAGEQYF
CDR3nt: TGTGCCAGCAGTGAATCCTACAGGGCAGGTGAGCAGTACTTC

v_gene: TRBV11-3
j_gene: TRBJ1-1
d_gene: .
abundance: .
CDR3aa: CASSLGARGTEAFF
CDR3nt: TGTGCCAGCAGCTTAGGGGCTAGAGGGACTGAAGCTTTCTTT

v_gene: TRBV13
j_gene: TRBJ2-3
d_gene: .
abundance: .
CDR3aa: CASRPGGTDTQYF
CDR3nt: TGTGCCAGCAGACCAGGGGGCACAGATACGCAGTATTTT

v_gene: TRBV30
j_gene: TRBJ1-1
d_gene: .
abundance: .
CDR3aa: CAWHRERDTEAFF
CDR3nt: TGTGCCTGGCACAGGGAGAGAGACACTGAAGCTTTCTTT

v_gene: TRBV7-9
j_gene: TRBJ2-7
d_gene: .
abundance: .
CDR3aa: CASSSSQGAGVSPYEQYF
CDR3nt: TGTGCCAGCAGCTCATCGCAGGGGGCGGGGGTGTCTCCCTACGAGCAGTACTTC

v_gene: TRBV14
j_gene: TRBJ2-7
d_gene: TRBD1
abundance: .
CDR3aa: CASSTRDSSYEQYF
CDR3nt: TGTGCCAGCAGCACCCGGGACAGTTCCTACGAGCAGTACTTC

v_gene: TRBV7-9
j_gene: TRBJ2-1
d_gene: .
abundance: .
CDR3aa: CASSLGPHNEQFF
CDR3nt: TGTGCCAGCAGCTTGGGCCCACACAATGAGCAGTTCTTC

v_gene: TRBV7-2
j_gene: TRBJ1-5
d_gene: .
abundance: .
CDR3aa: CASSLVGGNSNQPQHF
CDR3nt: TGTGCCAGCAGCTTAGTTGGAGGAAATAGCAATCAGCCCCAGCATTTT

v_gene: TRBV14
j_gene: TRBJ1-2
d_gene: .
abundance: .
CDR3aa: CASSQEANYGYTF
CDR3nt: TGTGCCAGCAGCCAAGAGGCAAACTATGGCTACACCTTC

v_gene: TRBV5-6
j_gene: TRBJ2-2
d_gene: .
abundance: .
CDR3aa: CASSLVWQGSGELFF
CDR3nt: TGTGCCAGCAGCTTGGTTTGGCAGGGTTCCGGGGAGCTGTTTTTT

v_gene: TRBV6-4
j_gene: TRBJ2-3
d_gene: TRBD2
abundance: .
CDR3aa: CASSTGPAGGGDTQYF
CDR3nt: TGTGCCAGCAGTACGGGCCCTGCGGGGGGCGGGGATACGCAGTATTTT

v_gene: TRBV7-9
j_gene: TRBJ2-7
d_gene: .
abundance: .
CDR3aa: CASSPLSYEQYF
CDR3nt: TGTGCCAGCAGCCCGCTAAGCTACGAGCAGTACTTC

v_gene: TRBV28
j_gene: TRBJ1-3
d_gene: .
abundance: .
CDR3aa: CASSFWDKGNTIYF
CDR3nt: TGTGCCAGCAGTTTCTGGGATAAGGGAAACACCATATATTTT